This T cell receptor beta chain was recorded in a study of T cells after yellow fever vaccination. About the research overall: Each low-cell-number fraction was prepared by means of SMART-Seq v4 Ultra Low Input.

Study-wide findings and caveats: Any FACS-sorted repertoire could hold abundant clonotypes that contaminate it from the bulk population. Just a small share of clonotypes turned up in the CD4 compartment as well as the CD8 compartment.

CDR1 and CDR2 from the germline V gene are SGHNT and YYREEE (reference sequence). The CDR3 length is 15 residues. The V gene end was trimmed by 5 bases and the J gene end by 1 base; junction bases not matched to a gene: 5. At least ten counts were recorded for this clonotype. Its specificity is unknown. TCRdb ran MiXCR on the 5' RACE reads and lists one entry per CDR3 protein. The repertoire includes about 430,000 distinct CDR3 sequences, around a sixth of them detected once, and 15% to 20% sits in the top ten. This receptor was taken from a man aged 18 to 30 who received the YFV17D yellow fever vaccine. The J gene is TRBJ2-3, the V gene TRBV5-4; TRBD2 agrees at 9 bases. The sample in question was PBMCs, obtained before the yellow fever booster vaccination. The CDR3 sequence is CASSPSGVRTDTQYF. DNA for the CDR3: TGTGCCAGCAGTCCTAGCGGGGTGCGCACAGATACGCAGTATTTT. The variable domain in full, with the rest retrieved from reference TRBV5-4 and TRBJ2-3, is ETGVTQSPTHLIKTRGQQVTLRCSSQSGHNTVSWYQQALGQGPQFIFQYYREEENGRGNFPPRFSGLQFPNYSSELNVNALELDDSALYLCASSPSGVRTDTQYFGPGTRLTVL.